Below, one T cell receptor (beta chain) is given with its context. Preparation of TCR beta libraries was done by quantitative 5'-RACE with molecular barcodes. A single record per CDR3 protein comes from TCRdb applying MiXCR to the 5' RACE reads. The sample lists 250,000 or so distinct CDR3 sequences, approximately 24% occurring once. This entry is derived from a study of CD8 T cells in ankylosing spondylitis. The CDR3 extends over 13 amino acids. From germline, CDR1 is SGHNT and CDR2 YENEEA. Trimming cost V 4 bases and J 6 bases, with 9 bases left between them. The sequence was obtained from a male donor with ankylosing spondylitis or in good health (not recorded which). The chain employs TRBV11-3 and TRBJ2-2, with D tentatively TRBD1 (6 bases). Sequencing was performed on blood, either unsorted or a sorted T cell fraction (not recorded which). CDR3 protein: CASSYQGPGELFF. CDR3 nucleotide sequence: TGTGCCAGCAGCTACCAGGGGCCCGGGGAGCTGTTTTTT.